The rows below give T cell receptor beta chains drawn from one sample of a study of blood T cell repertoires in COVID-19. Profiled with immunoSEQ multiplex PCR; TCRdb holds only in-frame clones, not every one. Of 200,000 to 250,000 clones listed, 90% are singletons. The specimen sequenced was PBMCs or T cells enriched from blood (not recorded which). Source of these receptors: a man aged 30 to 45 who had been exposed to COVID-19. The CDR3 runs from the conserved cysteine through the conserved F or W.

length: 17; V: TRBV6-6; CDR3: CASSPRQGNPFGEKLFF
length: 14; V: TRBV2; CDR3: CASSGGRGNEKLFF
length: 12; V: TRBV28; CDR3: CASTAGWQPQHF
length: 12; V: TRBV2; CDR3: CASSEALTEAFF
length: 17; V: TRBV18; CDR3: CASSPFGTGTYNSPLHF
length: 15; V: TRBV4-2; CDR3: CASSQEVQGPRTLHF
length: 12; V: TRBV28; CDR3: CASSSRYNEQFF
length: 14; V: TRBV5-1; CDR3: CASSWQGAGETQYF
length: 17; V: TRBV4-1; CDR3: CASSQKGTSGSQETQYF
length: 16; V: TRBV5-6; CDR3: CASSSLPRTGGEKLFF
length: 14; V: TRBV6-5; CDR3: CASSRVMRAGELFF
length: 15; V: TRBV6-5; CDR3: CASSKGTGLAGELFF
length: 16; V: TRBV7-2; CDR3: CASSPPGGGRTDTQYF
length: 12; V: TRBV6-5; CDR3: CASSSVLYGYTF
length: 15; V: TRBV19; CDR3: CASSRTGTSGEVQYF
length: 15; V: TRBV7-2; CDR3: CASSLNGGGPGEQYF
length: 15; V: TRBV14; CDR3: CASSQEAAYSYEQYF
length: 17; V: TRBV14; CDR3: CASSQDLGLAGLDTQYF
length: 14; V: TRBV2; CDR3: CASSEASSNQPQHF
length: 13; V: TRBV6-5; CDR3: CASLSGMAHEQYF
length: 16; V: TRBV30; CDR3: CAWSGRTGPINQPQHF
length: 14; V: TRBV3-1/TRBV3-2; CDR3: CASSHRRSNQPQHF
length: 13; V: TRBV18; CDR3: CASSPSGGTEAFF
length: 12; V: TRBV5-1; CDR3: CASSPGVGELFF
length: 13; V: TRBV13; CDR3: CASNDGDVDTQYF
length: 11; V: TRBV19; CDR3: CASSIQYEQFF
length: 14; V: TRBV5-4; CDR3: CASSATGSSYEQYF
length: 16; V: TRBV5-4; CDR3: CASSQLKTQGLSGYTF
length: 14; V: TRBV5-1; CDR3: CASSPNRDKNIQYF
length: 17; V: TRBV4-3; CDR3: CASSLTRGHFQTGELFF
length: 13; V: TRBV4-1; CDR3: CASSQRTGNTIYF
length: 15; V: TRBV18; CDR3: CASSHSTGRDSPLHF
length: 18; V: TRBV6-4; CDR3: CASSATGGGLLHRTEAFF
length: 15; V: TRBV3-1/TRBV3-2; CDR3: CASSPRAGVNYEQYF
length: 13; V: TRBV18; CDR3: CASSPDRVYGYTF
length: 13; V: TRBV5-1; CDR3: CASSLEGVEKLFF
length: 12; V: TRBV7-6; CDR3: CASSLLLDEQYF
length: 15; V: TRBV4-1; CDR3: CASSQEGQGSNEQFF
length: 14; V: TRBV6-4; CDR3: CASSAQPNTDTQYF
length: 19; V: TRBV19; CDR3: CASSTWTGGSLSTYNEQFF
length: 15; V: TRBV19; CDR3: CASSMRTGGTDTQYF
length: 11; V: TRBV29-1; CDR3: CSVEAPGEAFF
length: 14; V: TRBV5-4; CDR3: CASNPGHLGNEQFF
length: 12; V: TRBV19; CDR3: CASHLGSGELFF
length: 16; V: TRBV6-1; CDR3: CASSEPTGVKNSPLHF